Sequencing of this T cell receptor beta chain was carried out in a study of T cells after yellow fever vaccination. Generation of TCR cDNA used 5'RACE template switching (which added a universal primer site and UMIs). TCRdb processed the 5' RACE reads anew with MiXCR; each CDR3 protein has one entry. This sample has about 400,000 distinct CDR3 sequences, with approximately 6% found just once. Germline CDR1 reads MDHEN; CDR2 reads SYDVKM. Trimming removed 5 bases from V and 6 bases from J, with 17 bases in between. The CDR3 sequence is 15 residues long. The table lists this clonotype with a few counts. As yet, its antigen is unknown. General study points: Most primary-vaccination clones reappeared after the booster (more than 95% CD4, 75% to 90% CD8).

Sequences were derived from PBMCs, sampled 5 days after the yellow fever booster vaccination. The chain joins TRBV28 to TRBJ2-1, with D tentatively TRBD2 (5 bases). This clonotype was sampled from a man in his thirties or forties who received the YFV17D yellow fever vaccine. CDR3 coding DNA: TGTGCCAGCAGTCGGGTAGCGACCCCCGGCAATGAGCAGTTCTTC. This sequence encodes CASSRVATPGNEQFF.